The 19 T cell receptor beta chains presented below share a single source sample, sequenced in a study of cytomegalovirus exposure and HLA in healthy donors. The PCR used 60 Vbeta and 13 Jbeta primers. Some clones are missing from TCRdb's copy, which holds only in-frame ones; the method was immunoSEQ multiplex PCR. The sample lists around 100,000 clones, approximately 76% seen once, with around 17% in the top ten. Sequenced: PBMCs. The source of these receptors is a woman aged 55 to 70 in good health and CMV-seropositive.

This clone came up once. The V gene is TRBV6-1, the J gene TRBJ2-7, with 7 bases that match TRBD1. The germline gives CDR1 MNHNS, CDR2 SASEGT. The junction had 9 bases not matched to a gene; V was cut back by 3 bases and J by 1 base. The CDR3 is made up of 16 amino acids. The CDR3 reads CASSDFTGERSYEQYF. CDR3 DNA: TGTGCCAGCAGTGACTTTACAGGGGAAAGATCCTACGAGCAGTACTTC.

V and J are TRBV9 and TRBJ2-1, with 9 bases lining up with TRBD1. V trimming: 0 bases; J trimming: 9 bases; junction bases outside the gene matches: 7. The CDR3 has 15 residues. From germline, CDR1 is SGDLS and CDR2 YYNGEE. The CDR3 is CASSVGGRQGGEQFF. The CDR3 DNA follows: TGTGCCAGCAGCGTAGGTGGGAGACAGGGGGGTGAGCAGTTCTTC.

The rearrangement uses TRBV18 and TRBJ1-2; TRBD1 is a possible D gene (5 bases). The CDR3 contains 14 residues. Germline values: CDR1 KGHSH, CDR2 LQKENI. Trimming removed 3 bases at V and 3 bases at J, with 11 bases between. CDR3 loop: CASSPQIRDYGYTF. DNA for the CDR3: TGTGCCAGCTCACCTCAGATCAGGGACTATGGCTACACCTTC.

This chain links TRBV4-1 with TRBJ2-5; perhaps TRBD2 as D (6 bases). CDR1 is MGHRA, CDR2 YSYEKL, per germline. This CDR3 contains 13 residues. Trimming took off 8 bases at V and 1 base at J, with 11 bases between the two ends. CDR3 in amino acids: CASGGNVQETQYF. The CDR3 nucleotides are TGCGCCAGCGGGGGGAACGTCCAAGAGACCCAGTACTTC.

A single count supports this clone. At one boundary the junction diverges from the germline segment, which might be a read error. This chain connects TRBV7-9 to TRBJ1-2; tentatively, D is TRBD1 (6 bases). Germline V gene lookup returns CDR1 SEHNR and CDR2 FQNEAQ (reference sequence). The CDR3 contains 12 residues. CDR3 bases: TGTTCCAGCAGCGAACAGGGTTATGGCTACACCTTC. Its translation: CSSSEQGYGYTF.

The gene calls are TRBV10-1 and TRBJ2-5; 9 positions match TRBD2. Germline V CDR1 and CDR2: WNHNN, SYGVQD (reference sequence). The CDR3 loop spans 15 amino acids. The ends lost 3 bases at V and 4 bases at J; junction bases unmatched: 6. The CDR3 nucleotides read TGCGCCAGCAGTGAAGGTAGCGGGGGCAGAGAGACCCAGTACTTC. Residues: CASSEGSGGRETQYF.

The chain carries TRBV4-1 and TRBJ2-7, with TRBD1 as a possible D gene (6 bases). This CDR3 contains 15 residues. Per germline, CDR1 MGHRA and CDR2 YSYEKL. V shed 1 base and J shed 6 bases, with 16 bases lying between them. The CDR3 reads CASSQVIRGSPEQYF. CDR3 sequence (DNA): TGCGCCAGCAGCCAAGTAATCAGGGGATCTCCCGAGCAGTACTTC.

The V and J genes are TRBV11-2 and TRBJ2-3, with TRBD2 identical over 8 bases. The CDR3 extends over 16 amino acids. Germline loops: CDR1 SGHAT, CDR2 FQNNGV. V shed 4 bases and J 0 bases; nucleotides not matched to a gene: 6. The CDR3 DNA sequence: TGTGCCAGCAGCTCGGGACTAGGGACGAGCACAGATACGCAGTATTTT. Protein sequence: CASSSGLGTSTDTQYF.

The V and J genes are TRBV5-6 and TRBJ2-7; D perhaps matches TRBD1 (5 bases). Germline V gene lookup returns CDR1 SGHDT and CDR2 YYEEEE. The V and J ends lost 5 bases and 3 bases respectively, with 15 bases between them. This CDR3 is built from 14 residues. Here the CDR3 DNA reads TGTGCCAGCAGAAAAGGGGTAAACTACTACGAGCAGTACTTC. Translating it yields CASRKGVNYYEQYF.

This clone is a singleton in its sample. The chain is built from TRBV9 and TRBJ2-6, with unresolved D. The V and J ends lost 5 bases and 0 bases respectively, with 6 bases between them. CDR3 length equals 14 residues. CDR1 is SGDLS, CDR2 YYNGEE, per germline. CDR3 DNA: TGTGCCAGCAGGTTCAACTCTGGGGCCAACGTCCTGACTTTC. Translation gives CASRFNSGANVLTF. Together with reference TRBV9 and TRBJ2-6, the CDR3 gives the full variable domain: DSGVTQTPKHLITATGQRVTLRCSPRSGDLSVYWYQQSLDQGLQFLIQYYNGEERAKGNILERFSAQQFPDLHSELNLSSLELGDSALYFCASRFNSGANVLTFGAGSRLTVL.

This chain links TRBV19 with TRBJ2-3, with D possibly TRBD2 on 5 matching bases. The ends were cut back, 7 bases at V and 0 bases at J, with 17 bases in the middle. Germline CDR1 LNHDA, CDR2 SQIVND (reference sequence). CDR3 length equals 16 residues. CDR3 sequence: CASKAQPAASTDTQYF. The CDR3 nucleotides read TGTGCCAGTAAGGCCCAACCAGCGGCAAGCACAGATACGCAGTATTTT.

The J gene is TRBJ2-3, the V gene TRBV30; no clear D gene. Germline V gene sequence: CDR1 GTSNPN, CDR2 SVGIG (reference sequence). There are 13 residues in the CDR3. V was trimmed by 0 bases and J by 6 bases, leaving 10 bases between them. For the CDR3, the DNA is TGTGCCTGGAGTGTAAACGTACGGGATACGCAGTATTTT. Translation gives CAWSVNVRDTQYF.

The chain has TRBV6-5 and TRBJ2-3; possibly TRBD2 for D (7 bases). Germline V CDR1 and CDR2: MNHEY, SVGAGI. Between the trimmed V and J ends, which lost 5 bases and 2 bases, there was a span of 11 bases. This CDR3 is 14 amino acids long. The CDR3 bases are TGTGCCAGCAGTCTCCGGGGGGCCACAGATACGCAGTATTTT. This codes for CASSLRGATDTQYF.

The gene calls are TRBV14 and TRBJ2-7; D possibly corresponds to TRBD2 (6 bases). The CDR3 contains 14 residues. Trimming left V 4 bases short and J 4 bases short, with 14 bases between. Germline CDR1 SGHDN, CDR2 FVKESK. CDR3 DNA: TGTGCCAGCAGCCCTCGGGGGACTTTTTACGAGCAGTACTTC. Encoded protein: CASSPRGTFYEQYF.

The chain employs TRBV6-5 and TRBJ2-3, with 7 bases lining up with TRBD2. This CDR3 spans 16 amino acids. The germline V gene encodes CDR1 MNHEY and CDR2 SVGAGI. V gave up 0 bases and J gave up 6 bases; unmatched junction bases: 9. CDR3 bases: TGTGCCAGCAGTTACTCAGGTAGCGGGCGACAGGATACGCAGTATTTT. This codes for CASSYSGSGRQDTQYF.

The chain employs TRBV5-5 and TRBJ1-5; a weak D match, TRBD1 (5 bases). Germline V gene data show CDR1 as SGHKS and CDR2 as YYEKEE (reference sequence). This CDR3 comprises 15 residues. Trimming pared 2 bases from V and 5 bases from J, leaving 14 bases between. The CDR3: CASSFSPSGDQPQHF. Here the CDR3 DNA reads TGTGCCAGCAGCTTTTCCCCATCGGGGGATCAGCCCCAGCATTTT. Filled out from reference TRBV5-5 and TRBJ1-5, the complete variable domain reads DAGVTQSPTHLIKTRGQQVTLRCSPISGHKSVSWYQQVLGQGPQFIFQYYEKEERGRGNFPDRFSARQFPNYSSELNVNALLLGDSALYLCASSFSPSGDQPQHFGDGTRLSIL.

As concerns this clone: In the same sample, other DNA sequences code for this CDR3. CDR3 region: CASSETGGAYEQYF. In DNA form, the CDR3 reads TGTGCCAGCAGCGAAACAGGGGGGGCCTACGAGCAGTACTTC. V is TRBV28 and J is TRBJ2-7; possible D gene TRBD1, 8 bases. Germline CDR1 is MDHEN and CDR2 is SYDVKM. Trimming took off 6 bases at V and 2 bases at J, with 14 bases between the two ends. The CDR3 is 14 amino acids. The whole variable domain, remainder taken from reference TRBV28 and TRBJ2-7, is DVKVTQSSRYLVKRTGEKVFLECVQDMDHENMFWYRQDPGLGLRLIYFSYDVKMKEKGDIPEGYSVSREKKERFSLILESASTNQTSMYLCASSETGGAYEQYFGPGTRLTVT.

The table lists this clone with a few counts. This rearrangement joins TRBV7-9 to TRBJ2-1; 7 bases line up with TRBD2. Germline V CDR1 and CDR2: SEHNR, FQNEAQ (reference sequence). This CDR3 has 12 amino acids. J was trimmed by 8 bases and V by 3 bases; bases with no gene match: 1. The CDR3 bases are TGTGCCAGCAGCTTTCTAGCGGATGAGCAGTTCTTC. Translation: CASSFLADEQFF.

In nucleotides, the CDR3 is TGTGCCACCAGAGATCCGACAGCATTCTATGGCTACACCTTC. It encodes CATRDPTAFYGYTF. The chain recombines TRBV15 with TRBJ1-2; a weak D match, TRBD1 (5 bases). The CDR3 is made up of 14 amino acids. The ends were cut back, 6 bases at V and 4 bases at J, with 15 bases in the middle. The germline CDR1 and CDR2 sequences are LNHNV and YYDKDF (reference sequence). The full variable domain, in which reference TRBV15 and TRBJ1-2 provide the parts outside the CDR3, is DAMVIQNPRYQVTQFGKPVTLSCSQTLNHNVMYWYQQKSSQAPKLLFHYYDKDFNNEADTPDNFQSRRPNTSFCFLDIRSPGLGDTAMYLCATRDPTAFYGYTFGSGTRLTVV.